This T cell receptor beta chain was observed in a study of identical twins. Study observations and caveats: Fewer insertions were carried by abundant cord blood beta clonotypes, but none was seen in memory repertoires.

Unique molecular identifiers were present on cDNA, and template switching added a universal primer site. TCRdb re-called the 5' RACE reads through MiXCR, storing one row per CDR3 protein. The sample carries about 690,000 distinct CDR3 sequences, around 6.1% recorded once. The sample holds many counts of this clonotype. What it binds is unknown. CDR1 is KGHDR and CDR2 is SFDVKD in the germline V gene. V lost 6 bases to trimming and J lost 2 bases, with 8 bases between them. The CDR3 covers 13 residues. The chain combines TRBV24-1 with TRBJ2-3, with D possibly being TRBD2 (5 bases). Sequencing used naive T cells sorted from blood. The sequence was collected from a man aged 18 to 29 in good health. DNA of the CDR3: TGTGCCACCAGTAGCGGACCCACAGATACGCAGTATTTT. Translation: CATSSGPTDTQYF.